This T cell receptor (beta chain) was sequenced during a study of T cells in Graves' hyperthyroidism and ophthalmopathy. Hyperthyroidism, newly diagnosed and lasting under 2 months, affected patients aged 18 to 65. It was RNA transcripts that yielded the amplified TCR beta CDR3 regions. HTBI primers were used for first-round RT-PCR of the TCR CDR3. Each CDR3 protein is one row after TCRdb ran MiXCR on the multiplex PCR reads. The top ten hold roughly a sixth of the sample, which has some 700,000 distinct CDR3 sequences, roughly 17% seen once. This CDR3 region has 13 residues. Germline CDR1 reads SGHDN; CDR2 reads FVKESK. Trimming left V 0 bases short and J 5 bases short, with 7 bases between. There are a few counts of this clonotype.

The sequence was obtained from a man aged 50-60 years with Graves' hyperthyroidism. The chain uses TRBV14 and TRBJ1-2, with D uncertain. Sequenced input: blood. CDR3 loop: CASSQDLTYGYTF. DNA for the CDR3: TGTGCCAGCAGCCAAGATCTAACTTATGGCTACACCTTC.